This T cell receptor (beta chain) was sequenced during a study of blood T cell repertoires in COVID-19 (dated by TCRdb to 2020 to 2022). General notes on the study: The collaborator samples originated in the United States, Italy and Spain and spanned the acute and convalescent phases of COVID-19. The material from the prospective study consisted of cDNA or gDNA derived from T cells, B-cell-depleted T cells, or PBMCs. The dataset comprised deeply sampled blood TCRbeta repertoires from subjects exposed to, actively infected with, or recovered from COVID-19. A freely available public database, intended as a resource for researchers studying the immune response to SARS-CoV-2, is where the repertoires were released. Samples were obtained from the ongoing ImmuneRACE study (first 160 participants) and from roughly 1,300 subjects provided by 6 global collaborators. Sample metadata almost always included a de-identified subject ID, COVID-19 status, age in years and sex. Where HLA class I and class II types were available, the types were taken from metadata supplied by the sample provider, not from assay-based typing. General study outcomes and caveats: The quantity of clinical and demographic metadata differed by source and by participant and was supplied without curation.

The V and J ends are trimmed by 1 base and 3 bases, leaving 7 bases between them. Including cysteine and phenylalanine, the CDR3 has 13 amino acids. Here the CDR3 DNA is all that survives: 39 bases in frame from base 1. CDR1 is given as SQVTM and CDR2 as ANQGSEA, both from the germline V gene. TCRbeta CDR3 regions were amplified from genomic DNA by means of the immunoSEQ Assay, a bias-controlled multiplex PCR. The authors processed their data as follows. Nucleated cell counts per sample were estimated from amplification of reference gene primers within the assay. Sequence reads were collapsed and filtered to measure the absolute abundance of every unique TCRbeta CDR3 rearrangement. For each sample, productive Simpson clonality was calculated as the square root of Simpson's diversity index over productive rearrangements. The table comes from immuneACCESS by way of TCRdb, which keeps in-frame sequences with V and J called. Part of the clones is missing from these tables; in studies checked, under half for an unresolved V gene and the rest for unknown reasons. The V and J calls and clone size were taken over from that table, and D and trimming were inferred from the DNA. This sample comprises about 69,000 clones, about 90% of them detected only once. The top ten constitute 4% to 6.5% of the sample.

Notes on this clone: Its antigen specificity is not known. Per-base qualities were not stored, and no clone one base away is much larger.

The collaborating institutions used their own protocols to collect whole blood in K2EDTA tubes. For TCRbeta analysis, collaborators shipped samples as frozen whole blood, isolated PBMCs, or DNA extracted from either of those sample types. This TCR was sampled from a man between 50 and 59 years old with acute or convalescent COVID-19. The chain links TRBV29-1 with TRBJ1-3, with the D segment identity uncertain. The sequencing sample was made of peripheral blood. The CDR3 region: CSVEGRVGNTIYF. The nucleotide sequence is TGCAGCGTTGAAGGACGGGTTGGAAACACCATATATTTT.